This passage covers 13 T cell receptor beta chains from one sample sequenced in a study of shared clonotypes between healthy human individuals. The method was immunoSEQ multiplex PCR; TCRdb's version includes in-frame clones alone and lacks a portion of them. The data hold about 2.4 million clones, with over 85% observed a single time. Material for sequencing was naive CD4+ T cells from PBMCs. Specified subset: CD45RA+ positively selected. These receptors all stem from a man aged 18 to 29 in good health. Some clones in this sample may be carry-over from other donors' samples.

The chain employs TRBV9 and TRBJ2-1; 13 bases map to TRBD2. The length of the CDR3 is 15 residues. J gave up 9 bases and V 3 bases, and 6 bases lay outside the gene matches. Germline V gene data show CDR1 as SGDLS and CDR2 as YYNGEE. CDR3: CASSDRTSGSLEQFF. For the CDR3, the DNA is TGTGCCAGCAGCGACCGGACTAGCGGGAGCCTTGAGCAGTTCTTC.

The J gene is TRBJ2-5, the V gene TRBV6-5, with D possibly matching TRBD2 (6 bases). Trimming took off 0 bases at V and 3 bases at J, with 8 bases between the two ends. The CDR3 spans 14 residues. Germline CDR1 and CDR2: MNHEY and SVGAGI. DNA for the CDR3: TGTGCCAGCAGTTACTCCCGGGGGAAAGAGACCCAGTACTTC. As protein: CASSYSRGKETQYF.

This sequence joins TRBV6-1 and TRBJ2-5; D is tentatively TRBD1 or TRBD2 (5 bases each). Deletions cut 2 bases from V and 10 bases from J, with 17 bases between. The germline V gene has CDR1 MNHNS and CDR2 SASEGT. The CDR3 has 14 residues. The CDR3 DNA follows: TGTGCCAGCAGTGAAATTGGGGCCGTCGAGGGCCAGTACTTC. Its translation: CASSEIGAVEGQYF.

This chain connects TRBV29-1 to TRBJ2-5; D call uncertain. The CDR3 spans 16 residues. CDR1 SQVTM and CDR2 ANQGSEA come from the germline V gene. V was cut by 7 bases and J by 5 bases, with 26 bases left in between. The CDR3 sequence: CSANGGVGNQRETQYF. In nucleotides, the CDR3 is TGCAGCGCCAATGGTGGGGTAGGGAACCAAAGGGAGACCCAGTACTTC.

V is TRBV28 and J is TRBJ2-7, with TRBD1 matching 11 bases. This CDR3 is built from 14 residues. Germline lookup yields CDR1 MDHEN and CDR2 SYDVKM. V was clipped by 2 bases and J by 5 bases; unmatched bases: 2. The CDR3 loop is CASSLRTGGDEQYF. Written as DNA, the CDR3 is TGTGCCAGCAGTTTAAGGACAGGGGGCGACGAGCAGTACTTC.

The chain employs TRBV28 and TRBJ1-5; the D gene is possibly TRBD1 (5 bases). Germline V lookup: CDR1 MDHEN, CDR2 SYDVKM. Trimming removed 3 bases at V and 0 bases at J, with 18 bases between. CDR3 length equals 18 residues. CDR3 loop: CASSFGTPTAVSNQPQHF. CDR3 DNA: TGTGCCAGCAGTTTTGGGACTCCTACAGCCGTTAGCAATCAGCCCCAGCATTTT.

This clone was picked up one time. This chain uses TRBV9 with TRBJ1-4; no firm D call. The CDR3 consists of 14 residues. Germline-derived CDR1 and CDR2 are SGDLS and YYNGEE. The V end was cut by 4 bases, the J end by 6 bases, with 13 bases between. The CDR3 nucleotides read TGTGCCAGCAGCTCCTCAACGACGTATGAAAAACTGTTTTTT. As protein: CASSSSTTYEKLFF.

This rearrangement joins TRBV28 to TRBJ1-2; D perhaps matches TRBD1 (5 bases). CDR1 and CDR2 (germline): MDHEN, SYDVKM. The germline V and J ends were trimmed by 5 bases and 1 base, with 11 bases remaining between them. The CDR3 is made up of 14 amino acids. Here the CDR3 reads CASSGDGLNYGYTF. CDR3 sequence (DNA): TGTGCCAGCAGTGGGGACGGGCTTAACTATGGCTACACCTTC.

This chain uses TRBV16 with TRBJ2-5; D gene ambiguous. The V gene lost 7 bases and the J gene lost 2 bases, with 11 bases spanning the gap. The CDR3 has 13 residues. Germline V gene lookup returns CDR1 KGHSY and CDR2 FQNENV. The CDR3 protein is CASTRNFQETQYF. For the CDR3, the DNA is TGTGCCAGCACCAGGAACTTTCAAGAGACCCAGTACTTC.

On this clone itself: Other nucleotide sequences from this sample produce the same CDR3. The chain is built from TRBV11-2 and TRBJ2-5, with D hard to call. The germline CDR1 and CDR2 sequences are SGHAT and FQNNGV. V was clipped by 2 bases and J by 5 bases, with 9 bases between them. The CDR3 length is 13 residues. The CDR3 bases are TGTGCCAGCAGCTTACGCGCTGGGGAGACCCAGTACTTC. Protein sequence: CASSLRAGETQYF. Full variable domain (remainder filled in from reference TRBV11-2 and TRBJ2-5): EAGVAQSPRYKIIEKRQSVAFWCNPISGHATLYWYQQILGQGPKLLIQFQNNGVVDDSQLPKDRFSAERLKGVDSTLKIQPAKLEDSAVYLCASSLRAGETQYFGPGTRLLVL.

The V and J genes are TRBV9 and TRBJ1-3; TRBD1 agrees at 7 bases. The germline CDR1 and CDR2 sequences are SGDLS and YYNGEE. V was clipped by 3 bases and J by 0 bases; unmatched bases: 6. This CDR3 comprises 16 residues. CDR3 coding DNA: TGTGCCAGCAGCGAACAGGGGATGAACTCTGGAAACACCATATATTTT. Translation: CASSEQGMNSGNTIYF.

With regard to this clone: Other DNA sequences in this specimen translate into the identical CDR3. The J gene is TRBJ2-3, the V gene TRBV7-2; 9 bases match TRBD1. After removal of 5 bases from V and 0 bases from J, the junction contained 3 bases not matched to a gene. The V gene's germline CDR1 is SGHTA and CDR2 FQGNSA. This CDR3 is 15 amino acids long. CDR3: CASSRGTGSTDTQYF. The CDR3, as DNA: TGTGCCAGCAGCCGCGGGACAGGGAGCACAGATACGCAGTATTTT. Full variable domain (rest looked up from reference TRBV7-2 and TRBJ2-3): GAGVSQSPSNKVTEKGKDVELRCDPISGHTALYWYRQSLGQGLEFLIYFQGNSAPDKSGLPSDRFSAERTGGSVSTLTIQRTQQEDSAVYLCASSRGTGSTDTQYFGPGTRLTVL.

The chain recombines TRBV19 with TRBJ2-3, with TRBD1 matching 9 bases. With 6 bases clipped from V and 6 bases from J, the junction kept 7 bases outside the gene matches. Germline assignment: CDR1 LNHDA and CDR2 SQIVND (reference sequence). This CDR3 has 14 amino acids. The CDR3 protein is CASSPGQGVDTQYF. As DNA, the CDR3 is TGTGCCAGTAGCCCGGGACAGGGAGTCGATACGCAGTATTTT.